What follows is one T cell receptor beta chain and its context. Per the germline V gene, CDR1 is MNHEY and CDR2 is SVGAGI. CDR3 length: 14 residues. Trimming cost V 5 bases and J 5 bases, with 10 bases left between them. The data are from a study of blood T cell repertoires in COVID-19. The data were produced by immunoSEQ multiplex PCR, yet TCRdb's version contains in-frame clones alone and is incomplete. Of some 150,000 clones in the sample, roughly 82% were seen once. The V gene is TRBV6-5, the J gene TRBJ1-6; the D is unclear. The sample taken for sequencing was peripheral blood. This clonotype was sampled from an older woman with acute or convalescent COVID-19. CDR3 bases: TGTGCCAGCAGTCGACAAGGAAATAATTCACCCCTCCACTTT. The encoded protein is CASSRQGNNSPLHF.